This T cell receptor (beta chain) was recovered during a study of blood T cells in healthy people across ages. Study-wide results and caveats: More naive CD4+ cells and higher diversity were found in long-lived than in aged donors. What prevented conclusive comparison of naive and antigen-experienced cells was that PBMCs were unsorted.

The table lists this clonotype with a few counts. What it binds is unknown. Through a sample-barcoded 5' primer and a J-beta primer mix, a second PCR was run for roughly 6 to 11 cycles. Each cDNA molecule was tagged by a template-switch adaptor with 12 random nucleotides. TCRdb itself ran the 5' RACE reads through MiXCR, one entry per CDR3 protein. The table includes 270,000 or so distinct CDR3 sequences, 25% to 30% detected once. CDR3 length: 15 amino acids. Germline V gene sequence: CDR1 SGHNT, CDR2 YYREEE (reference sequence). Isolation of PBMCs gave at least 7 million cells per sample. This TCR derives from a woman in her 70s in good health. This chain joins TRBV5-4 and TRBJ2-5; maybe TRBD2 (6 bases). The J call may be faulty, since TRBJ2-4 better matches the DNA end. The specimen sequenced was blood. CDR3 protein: CASSSLGGSKNIQYF. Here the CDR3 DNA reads TGTGCCAGCAGCTCGTTGGGGGGTTCGAAAAACATTCAGTACTTC.